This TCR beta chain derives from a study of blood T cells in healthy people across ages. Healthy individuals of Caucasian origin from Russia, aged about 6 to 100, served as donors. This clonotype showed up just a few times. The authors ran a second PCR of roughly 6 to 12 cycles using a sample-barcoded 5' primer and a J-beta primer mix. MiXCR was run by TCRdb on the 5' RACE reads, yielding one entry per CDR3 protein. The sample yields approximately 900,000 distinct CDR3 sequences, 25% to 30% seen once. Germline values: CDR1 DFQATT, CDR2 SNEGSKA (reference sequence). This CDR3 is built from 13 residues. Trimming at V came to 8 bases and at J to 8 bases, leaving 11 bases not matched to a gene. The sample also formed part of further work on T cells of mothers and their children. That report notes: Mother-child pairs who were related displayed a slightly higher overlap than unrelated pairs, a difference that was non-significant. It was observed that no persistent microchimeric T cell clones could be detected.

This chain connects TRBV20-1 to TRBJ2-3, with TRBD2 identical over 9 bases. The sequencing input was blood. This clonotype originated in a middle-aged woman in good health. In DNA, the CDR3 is TGCAGTCACTCTAGCGGGACCAGGGGTACGCAGTATTTT. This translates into CSHSSGTRGTQYF.